This T cell receptor (beta chain) was observed in a study of patients with pleural tuberculosis. This clonotype was counted many times. CDR3 length: 17 amino acids. The junction had 11 bases not matched to a gene; V was cut back by 3 bases and J by 4 bases. TCRdb reprocessed the reads with MiXCR, giving one entry per CDR3 protein. The repertoire holds around 50,000 distinct CDR3 sequences, approximately 7.5% seen once, with 15% to 20% in the top ten. The sequence was obtained from a human donor with pleural tuberculosis. This chain links TRBV12-3 or TRBV12-4 with TRBJ2-3; 9 bases are a match to TRBD2. The CDR3 nucleotides are TGTGCCAGCAGTTTCGGCGGGAGGGAAGTTCAAGCAGATACGCAGTATTTT. Amino acids: CASSFGGREVQADTQYF.